This T cell receptor beta chain came from a study of human T cells and chemical hapten exposure. At the level of the study: On the upper back, patch tests were applied with 0.01% DPC and read at 6 days.

This CDR3 has 13 residues. CDR1 and CDR2 from the germline V gene are GTSNPN and SVGIG (reference sequence). V lost 1 base and J 5 bases, leaving 11 bases between the germline ends. Documented time point: pre-sensitization, week 0. Treatment in this sample: therapeutic diphenylcyclopropenone sensitization with weekly scalp DPC. Each patch test followed a blood draw. TCRdb re-called the RACE reads through MiXCR, storing one row per CDR3 protein. This sample has tens of thousands of distinct CDR3 sequences; around 7% occur once, and the top ten carry around 1.6%. The clonotype was recovered from a woman aged 25 to 39 with alopecia areata. Some clones in this sample may be carry-over from other donors' samples. Sequences were derived from whole blood, sampled in connection with sensitization to the hapten diphenylcyclopropenone (DPC). The rearrangement joins TRBV30 to TRBJ1-1; D unresolved. The CDR3 reads CAWSGVSRTEAFF. In nucleotides, the CDR3 is TGTGCCTGGAGTGGGGTGAGTAGGACTGAAGCTTTCTTT.